What follows are 24 T cell receptor beta chains derived from one specimen sequenced in a study of blood T cells in healthy people across ages. With a J-beta primer mix and a sample-barcoded 5' primer, a second PCR ran about 7 to 12 cycles. TCRdb reprocessed the 5' RACE reads via MiXCR and lists one record per CDR3 protein. The sample shows 650,000 to 800,000 distinct CDR3 sequences, under 55% of them seen only once. The source material was blood. Receptors were obtained from a man aged 60 to 75 in good health.

This clonotype was detected once. The gene calls are TRBV20-1 and TRBJ1-6; 8 nucleotides agree with TRBD1. The CDR3 spans 14 residues. V was pared by 6 bases and J by 7 bases, with 8 bases of the junction left unmatched. Germline V gene data show CDR1 as DFQATT and CDR2 as SNEGSKA (reference sequence). The CDR3 bases are TGCAGTGCCCCGGACAGGGAGCGCAATTCACCCCTCCACTTT. It translates to CSAPDRERNSPLHF.

The V and J genes are TRBV7-6 and TRBJ2-5; 9 nucleotides agree with TRBD1. V gave up 8 bases and J gave up 4 bases; unmatched junction bases: 8. Germline V gives CDR1 SGHVS, CDR2 FNYEAQ. The CDR3 has 14 residues. The CDR3 spells CASDHRGRRETQYF. CDR3 in DNA: TGTGCCAGCGACCACAGGGGGCGCCGAGAGACCCAGTACTTC. Using reference TRBV7-6 and TRBJ2-5 for the parts outside the CDR3, the full variable domain is GAGVSQSPRYKVTKRGQDVALRCDPISGHVSLYWYRQALGQGPEFLTYFNYEAQQDKSGLPNDRFSAERPEGSISTLTIQRTEQRDSAMYRCASDHRGRRETQYFGPGTRLLVL.

V gene TRBV2 combines with J gene TRBJ2-5; D remains ambiguous. CDR1 and CDR2 (germline): SNHLY, FYNNEI. Trimming stripped 1 base from V and 0 bases from J, with 9 bases between. This CDR3 has 15 residues. Written as DNA, the CDR3 is TGTGCCAGCAGTGAAGGGCATAGGTACCAAGAGACCCAGTACTTC. Translation gives CASSEGHRYQETQYF. Based on the CDR3 plus reference TRBV2 and TRBJ2-5, the full variable domain is EPEVTQTPSHQVTQMGQEVILRCVPISNHLYFYWYRQILGQKVEFLVSFYNNEISEKSEIFDDQFSVERPDGSNFTLKIRSTKLEDSAMYFCASSEGHRYQETQYFGPGTRLLVL.

The rearrangement joins TRBV4-2 to TRBJ1-3; 8 bases map to TRBD1. There are 20 residues in the CDR3. Per germline, CDR1 LGHNA and CDR2 YNFKEQ. V was pared by 1 base and J by 0 bases, with 14 bases of the junction left unmatched. The CDR3 protein is CASSQVSEWTGRNSGNTIYF. The DNA for the CDR3 is TGTGCCAGCAGCCAAGTTTCTGAGTGGACAGGGCGCAACTCTGGAAACACCATATATTTT.

On this clonotype: A junction end diverges from the germline sequence, so it may reflect a read error. This chain joins TRBV7-9 and TRBJ2-7; D is possibly TRBD2 (5 bases). Looked up from germline, CDR1 is SEHNR and CDR2 is FQNEAQ (reference sequence). This CDR3 contains 16 residues. CDR3 in amino acids: CASSLAGGRLAYVQYF. CDR3 in DNA: TGTGCCAGCAGCTTAGCCGGAGGCCGGTTAGCCTACGTGCAGTACTTC.

The chain uses TRBV18 and TRBJ1-1; D unclear. This CDR3 is built from 15 residues. V was cut by 1 base and J by 4 bases, with 13 bases left in between. CDR1 is KGHSH, CDR2 LQKENI, per germline. CDR3 nucleotides: TGTGCCAGCTCACCACAAGGAAAGGGAGTCACTGAAGCTTTCTTT. This translates into CASSPQGKGVTEAFF.

V and J are TRBV6-2 or TRBV6-3 and TRBJ2-5; the D call may be TRBD1 or TRBD2 (5 bases each). The V gene's germline CDR1 is MNHEY and CDR2 SVGEGT. V was shortened by 6 bases and J by 4 bases, with 15 bases between the two germline ends. The CDR3 loop spans 14 amino acids. The CDR3 is CASRDSGTGETQYF. In nucleotides, the CDR3 is TGTGCCAGCAGGGATTCGGGGACGGGAGAGACCCAGTACTTC.

The rearrangement uses TRBV7-6 and TRBJ2-3; 10 bases fit TRBD2. V gave up 3 bases and J gave up 0 bases; unmatched junction bases: 9. The CDR3 runs 18 residues. Germline lookup yields CDR1 SGHVS and CDR2 FNYEAQ. In DNA form, the CDR3 reads TGTGCCAGCAGCTTGCGAAGCGGGGGGGATTATAGCACAGATACGCAGTATTTT. Translation gives CASSLRSGGDYSTDTQYF.

J is TRBJ2-1 and V is TRBV24-1; D perhaps matches TRBD1 (5 bases). Germline values: CDR1 KGHDR, CDR2 SFDVKD. CDR3 length equals 11 residues. V gave up 5 bases and J gave up 9 bases, with 7 bases separating them. CDR3 sequence (DNA): TGTGCCACCAGTGGACAGCGTGAGCAGTTCTTC. Amino acid sequence: CATSGQREQFF.

A single count supports this clonotype. The chain has TRBV7-2 and TRBJ1-1, with unresolved D. The ends were cut back, 9 bases at V and 2 bases at J, with 13 bases in the middle. This CDR3 has 13 amino acids. Germline values: CDR1 SGHTA, CDR2 FQGNSA. This CDR3 is CASLLPVNTEAFF. The CDR3, as DNA: TGTGCCAGTCTGCTACCGGTTAACACTGAAGCTTTCTTT.

The chain recombines TRBV29-1 with TRBJ2-3, with 14 bases lining up with TRBD2. CDR3 size: 16 residues. The V segment lost 0 bases and the J segment 4 bases; nucleotides outside the gene matches: 3. Germline V gene lookup returns CDR1 SQVTM and CDR2 ANQGSEA. CDR3: CSVEEATSGGADTQYF. The CDR3, as DNA: TGCAGCGTTGAAGAGGCGACTAGCGGGGGGGCAGATACGCAGTATTTT.

This clonotype was observed once. The chain has TRBV7-9 and TRBJ1-1; no clear D gene. V was cut by 5 bases and J by 1 base, with 11 bases left in between. The CDR3 consists of 14 residues. Per the germline V gene, CDR1 is SEHNR and CDR2 is FQNEAQ (reference sequence). In nucleotides, the CDR3 is TGTGCCAGCAGCCCCTTGACGGCGAACACTGAAGCTTTCTTT. Translating it yields CASSPLTANTEAFF. Together with reference TRBV7-9 and TRBJ1-1, the CDR3 gives the full variable domain: DTGVSQNPRHKITKRGQNVTFRCDPISEHNRLYWYRQTLGQGPEFLTYFQNEAQLEKSRLLSDRFSAERPKGSFSTLEIQRTEQGDSAMYLCASSPLTANTEAFFGQGTRLTVV.

This clonotype was seen only a few times. This chain connects TRBV15 to TRBJ2-1, with 11 bases fitting TRBD1. V was pared by 8 bases and J by 6 bases, with 6 bases of the junction left unmatched. The length of the CDR3 is 14 residues. In germline, CDR1 is LNHNV, CDR2 YYDKDF (reference sequence). The DNA for the CDR3 is TGTGCCACCTCCCGGGACAGGGGGTTCAATGAGCAGTTCTTC. It is translated as CATSRDRGFNEQFF.

This clonotype came up many times. J is TRBJ2-7 and V is TRBV29-1; 7 nucleotides agree with TRBD1. From germline, CDR1 is SQVTM and CDR2 ANQGSEA. Losses at the gene ends were 5 bases for V and 6 bases for J; bases not matched to a gene: 10. This CDR3 has 13 residues. The CDR3 reads CSVRQGILGEQYF. DNA for the CDR3: TGCAGCGTTAGACAGGGAATTTTAGGCGAGCAGTACTTC.

This clonotype occurred a few times. The chain carries TRBV20-1 and TRBJ2-3; no firm D call. This CDR3 spans 12 amino acids. V gave up 2 bases and J gave up 6 bases, with 9 bases separating them. Germline CDR1 is DFQATT and CDR2 is SNEGSKA (reference sequence). CDR3 sequence (DNA): TGCAGTGCTAGACTCTCTTGGGATACGCAGTATTTT. Translated, it gives CSARLSWDTQYF.

V usage is TRBV7-2 and J usage is TRBJ2-3, with 8 bases identical to TRBD2. V lost 6 bases to trimming and J lost 1 base; unmatched junction nucleotides: 6. Germline loops: CDR1 SGHTA, CDR2 FQGNSA. The CDR3 is 15 residues long. The CDR3 coding sequence is TGTGCCAGCAGACCAGCGGGGGCCGGCACAGATACGCAGTATTTT. Translation: CASRPAGAGTDTQYF.

A few counts support this clonotype. The J gene is TRBJ2-3, the V gene TRBV20-1, with D maybe TRBD1 (5 bases). V gave up 0 bases and J gave up 6 bases, with 16 bases separating them. The CDR3 sequence is 15 residues long. Germline V gene lookup returns CDR1 DFQATT and CDR2 SNEGSKA (reference sequence). For the CDR3, the DNA is TGCAGTGCTAGAGATTTAGGCAGGGTATCGGATACGCAGTATTTT. Amino acid sequence: CSARDLGRVSDTQYF.

This clonotype was counted at least ten times. The chain combines TRBV7-6 with TRBJ2-7; 9 positions agree with TRBD1. CDR1 is SGHVS, CDR2 FNYEAQ, per germline. The CDR3 length is 15 residues. V shed 1 base, J shed 2 bases, and the junction held 3 bases outside the gene matches. CDR3 in DNA: TGTGCCAGCAGCTTAGAGGGACAGGGTCCCTACGAGCAGTACTTC. Protein sequence: CASSLEGQGPYEQYF.

This clonotype was recorded a few times. The chain has TRBV20-1 and TRBJ1-1, with unresolved D. Trimming cost V 2 bases and J 2 bases, with 6 bases left between them. CDR1 is DFQATT, CDR2 SNEGSKA, per germline (reference sequence). The CDR3 spans 12 residues. The CDR3 nucleotides are TGCAGTGCTAGATTGGAAAACACTGAAGCTTTCTTT. Translated, it gives CSARLENTEAFF.

The chain combines TRBV24-1 with TRBJ1-1; D is ambiguous. CDR3 length equals 13 residues. V was clipped by 4 bases and J by 1 base, with 6 bases between them. Germline CDR1 reads KGHDR; CDR2 reads SFDVKD. The CDR3 DNA follows: TGTGCCACCAGTGACAGGAGGAACACTGAAGCTTTCTTT. This encodes CATSDRRNTEAFF.

This chain connects TRBV6-5 to TRBJ1-2; 7 positions match TRBD1. The V and J ends lost 2 bases and 5 bases, in that order; junction bases with no gene match: 5. CDR1 and CDR2 (germline): MNHEY, SVGAGI. The CDR3 has 14 residues. The CDR3 nucleotides read TGTGCCAGCAGTTACCGACAGGGTTGGTATGGCTACACCTTC. Protein sequence: CASSYRQGWYGYTF.

This chain connects TRBV28 to TRBJ1-2; D not certain. The CDR3 is 12 residues long. Per germline, CDR1 MDHEN and CDR2 SYDVKM. The V and J ends lost 3 bases and 4 bases respectively, with 6 bases between them. CDR3 bases: TGTGCCAGCAGTTTGGAACTCTATGGCTACACCTTC. Its translation: CASSLELYGYTF.

The genes are TRBV4-3 and TRBJ1-4; 8 nucleotides agree with TRBD1. Germline CDR1 and CDR2: LGHNA and YSLEER. The CDR3 spans 16 residues. Unmatched junction bases numbered 10, after V lost 4 bases and J lost 6 bases. This CDR3 reads CASSRDGQGADEKLFF. The CDR3 DNA reads as TGCGCCAGCAGCCGCGACGGCCAGGGGGCGGATGAAAAACTGTTTTTT.

The chain uses TRBV25-1 and TRBJ2-4; a weak D match, TRBD1 (6 bases). Germline-derived CDR1 and CDR2 are MGHDK and SYGVNS. The CDR3 is 18 residues long. Trimming stripped 6 bases from V and 0 bases from J, with 21 bases between. CDR3 bases: TGTGCCAGCAGGGAACCCAACCTCAGGGGCCTAGCCAAAAACATTCAGTACTTC. Its translation is CASREPNLRGLAKNIQYF.